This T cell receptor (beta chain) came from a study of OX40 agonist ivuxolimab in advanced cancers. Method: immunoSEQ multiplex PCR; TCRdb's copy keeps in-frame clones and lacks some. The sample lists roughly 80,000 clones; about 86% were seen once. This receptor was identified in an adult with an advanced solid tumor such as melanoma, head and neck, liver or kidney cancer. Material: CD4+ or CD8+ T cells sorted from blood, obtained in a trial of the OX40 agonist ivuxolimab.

CDR3 coding DNA: TGTGCCAGCAGGGACCTAGCGGAGCACACCGGGGAGCTGTTTTTT. Its protein product is CASRDLAEHTGELFF. This sequence joins TRBV28 and TRBJ2-2; TRBD2 agrees at 7 bases. V lost 6 bases, J lost 3 bases, and 7 bases stayed unmatched. There are 15 residues in the CDR3. Germline V gene data show CDR1 as MDHEN and CDR2 as SYDVKM.